This TCR beta chain was retrieved from a study of cytomegalovirus exposure and HLA in healthy donors. Study-level results: TCR beta chains numbering some 160 were designated cytomegalovirus-associated. Testing in vitro showed three CMV-associated chains specific for CMV antigens. Reportedly, cytomegalovirus status was diagnosed with high sensitivity and specificity.

Clones were read by immunoSEQ multiplex PCR, and TCRdb kept only the in-frame ones, dropping some. The repertoire holds more than 150,000 clones, roughly 80% seen once, with more than 6.5% in the top ten. Turning to this clone: Its antigen is undetermined.

Trimming cost V 4 bases and J 8 bases; bases outside gene matches: 5. Germline V CDR1 and CDR2: KGHSH, LQKENI. The CDR3 is made up of 14 amino acids. The sequenced sample consisted of PBMCs. The V call is TRBV18, the J call TRBJ2-1; 10 nucleotides line up with TRBD1. The clonotype originates from a man between 18 and 35 years old in good health and CMV-seropositive. The CDR3 is CASSLTGGIDEQFF. The CDR3 nucleotides are TGTGCCAGCTCACTGACAGGGGGCATTGATGAGCAGTTCTTC.